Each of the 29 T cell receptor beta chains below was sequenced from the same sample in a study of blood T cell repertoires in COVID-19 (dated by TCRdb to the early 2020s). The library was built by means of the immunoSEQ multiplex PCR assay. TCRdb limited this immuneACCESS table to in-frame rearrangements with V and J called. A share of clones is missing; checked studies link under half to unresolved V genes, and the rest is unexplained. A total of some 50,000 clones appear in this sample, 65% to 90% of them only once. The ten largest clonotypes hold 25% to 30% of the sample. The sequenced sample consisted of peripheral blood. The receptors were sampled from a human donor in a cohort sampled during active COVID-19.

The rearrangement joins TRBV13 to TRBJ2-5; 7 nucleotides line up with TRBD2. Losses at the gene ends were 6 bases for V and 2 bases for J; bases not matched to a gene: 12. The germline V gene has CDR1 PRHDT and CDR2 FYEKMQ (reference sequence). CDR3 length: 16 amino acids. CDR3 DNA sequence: TGTGCCAGCAGTCTAGGAGGCGGCGGGGGTCAAGAGACCCAGTACTTC. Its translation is CASSLGGGGGQETQYF.

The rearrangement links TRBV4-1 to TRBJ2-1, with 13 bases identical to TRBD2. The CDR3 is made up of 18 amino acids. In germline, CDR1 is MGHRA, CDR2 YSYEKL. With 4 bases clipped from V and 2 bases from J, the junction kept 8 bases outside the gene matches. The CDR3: CASSPRGTSGDPYNEQFF. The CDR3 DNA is TGCGCCAGCAGCCCCAGGGGGACTAGCGGGGATCCCTACAATGAGCAGTTCTTC.

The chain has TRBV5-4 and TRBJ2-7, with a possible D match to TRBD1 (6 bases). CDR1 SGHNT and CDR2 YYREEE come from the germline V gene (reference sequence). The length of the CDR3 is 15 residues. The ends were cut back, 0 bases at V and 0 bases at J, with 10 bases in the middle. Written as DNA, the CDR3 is TGTGCCAGCAGCTTGGCAGGGGAGAGCTCCTACGAGCAGTACTTC. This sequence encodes CASSLAGESSYEQYF.

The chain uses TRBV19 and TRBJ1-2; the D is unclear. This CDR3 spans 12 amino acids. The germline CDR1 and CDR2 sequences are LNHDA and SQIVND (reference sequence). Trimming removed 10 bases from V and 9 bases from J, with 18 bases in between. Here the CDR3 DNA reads TGTGCCACCCAAAAGGAAAGCGGGAGCTACACCTTC. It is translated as CATQKESGSYTF.

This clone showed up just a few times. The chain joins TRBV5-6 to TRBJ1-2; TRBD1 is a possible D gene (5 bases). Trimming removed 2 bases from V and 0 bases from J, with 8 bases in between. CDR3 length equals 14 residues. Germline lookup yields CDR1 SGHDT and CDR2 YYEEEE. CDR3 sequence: CASSFGGANYGYTF. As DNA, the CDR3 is TGTGCCAGCAGCTTTGGGGGGGCTAACTATGGCTACACCTTC.

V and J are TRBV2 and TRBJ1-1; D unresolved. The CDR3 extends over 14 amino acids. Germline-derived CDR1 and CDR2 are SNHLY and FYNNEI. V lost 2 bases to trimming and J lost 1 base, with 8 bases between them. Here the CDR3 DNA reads TGTGCCAGCAGTGAACGTTCGGGGAACACTGAAGCTTTCTTT. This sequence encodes CASSERSGNTEAFF.

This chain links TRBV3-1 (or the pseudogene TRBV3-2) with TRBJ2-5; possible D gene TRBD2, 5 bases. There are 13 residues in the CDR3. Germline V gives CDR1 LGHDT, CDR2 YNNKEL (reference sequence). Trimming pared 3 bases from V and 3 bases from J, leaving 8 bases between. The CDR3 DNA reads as TGTGCCAGCAGCCATAGCGCCAAAGAGACCCAGTACTTC. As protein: CASSHSAKETQYF.

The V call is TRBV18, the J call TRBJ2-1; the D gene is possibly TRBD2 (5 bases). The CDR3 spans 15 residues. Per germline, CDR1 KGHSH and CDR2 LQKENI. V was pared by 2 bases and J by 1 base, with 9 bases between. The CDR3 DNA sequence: TGTGCCAGCTCACCATCTTCGGGGTCCTACAATGAGCAGTTCTTC. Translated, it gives CASSPSSGSYNEQFF.

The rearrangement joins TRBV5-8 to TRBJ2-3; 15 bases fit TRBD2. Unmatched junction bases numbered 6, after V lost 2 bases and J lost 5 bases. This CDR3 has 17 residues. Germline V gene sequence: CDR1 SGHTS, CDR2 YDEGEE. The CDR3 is CASSFRGLAGGRDTQYF. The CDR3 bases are TGTGCCAGCAGCTTCCGAGGACTAGCGGGGGGGCGAGATACGCAGTATTTT.

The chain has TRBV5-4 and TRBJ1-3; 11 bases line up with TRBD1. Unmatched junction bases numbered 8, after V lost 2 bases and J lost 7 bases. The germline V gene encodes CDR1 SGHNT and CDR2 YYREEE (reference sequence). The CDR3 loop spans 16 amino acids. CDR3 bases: TGTGCCAGCAGCTTACGATACGGGACAGGGGGGAACACCATATATTTT. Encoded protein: CASSLRYGTGGNTIYF. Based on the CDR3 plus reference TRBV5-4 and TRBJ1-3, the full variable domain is ETGVTQSPTHLIKTRGQQVTLRCSSQSGHNTVSWYQQALGQGPQFIFQYYREEENGRGNFPPRFSGLQFPNYSSELNVNALELDDSALYLCASSLRYGTGGNTIYFGEGSWLTVV.

CDR3 nucleotides: TGCGCCAGCAGCCCGCGTGCGACAGGGGAAGAGACCCAGTACTTC. This gives the protein CASSPRATGEETQYF. The gene calls are TRBV5-1 and TRBJ2-5, with TRBD1 matching 8 bases. Germline CDR1 and CDR2: SGHRS and YFSETQ. This CDR3 has 15 amino acids. V lost 4 bases to trimming and J lost 3 bases; unmatched junction nucleotides: 8.

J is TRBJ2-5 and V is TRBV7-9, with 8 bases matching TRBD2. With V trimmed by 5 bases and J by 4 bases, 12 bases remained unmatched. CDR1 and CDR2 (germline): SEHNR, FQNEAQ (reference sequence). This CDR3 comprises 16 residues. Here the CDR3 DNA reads TGTGCCAGCAGCCGCATGAGGCGGGGGGCTGGAGAGACCCAGTACTTC. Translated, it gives CASSRMRRGAGETQYF.

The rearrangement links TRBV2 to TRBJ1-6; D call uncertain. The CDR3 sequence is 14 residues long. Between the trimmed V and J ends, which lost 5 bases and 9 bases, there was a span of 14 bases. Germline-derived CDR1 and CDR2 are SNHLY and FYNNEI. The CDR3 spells CASSLPPSGSPLHF. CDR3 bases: TGTGCCAGCAGTTTGCCCCCATCCGGTTCACCCCTCCACTTT.

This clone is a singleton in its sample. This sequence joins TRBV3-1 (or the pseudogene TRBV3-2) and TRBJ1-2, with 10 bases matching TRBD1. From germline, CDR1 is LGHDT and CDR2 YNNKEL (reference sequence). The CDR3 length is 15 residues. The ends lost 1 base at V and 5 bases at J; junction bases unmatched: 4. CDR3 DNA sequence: TGTGCCAGCAGCCAAGGATGGGACAGGGGATATGGCTACACCTTC. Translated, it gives CASSQGWDRGYGYTF.

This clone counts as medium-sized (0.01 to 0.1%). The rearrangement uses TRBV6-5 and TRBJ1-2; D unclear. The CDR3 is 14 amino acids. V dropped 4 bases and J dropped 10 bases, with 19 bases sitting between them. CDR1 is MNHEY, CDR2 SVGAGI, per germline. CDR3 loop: CASSSGWANQDYTF. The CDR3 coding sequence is TGTGCCAGCAGTTCAGGTTGGGCTAATCAGGACTACACCTTC.

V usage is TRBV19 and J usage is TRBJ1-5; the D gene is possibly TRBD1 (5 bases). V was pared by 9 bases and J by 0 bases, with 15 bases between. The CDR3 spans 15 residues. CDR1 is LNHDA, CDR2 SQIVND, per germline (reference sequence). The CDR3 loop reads CASDRPGGSNQPQHF. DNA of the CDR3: TGTGCCAGCGACCGACCCGGGGGTAGCAATCAGCCCCAGCATTTT.

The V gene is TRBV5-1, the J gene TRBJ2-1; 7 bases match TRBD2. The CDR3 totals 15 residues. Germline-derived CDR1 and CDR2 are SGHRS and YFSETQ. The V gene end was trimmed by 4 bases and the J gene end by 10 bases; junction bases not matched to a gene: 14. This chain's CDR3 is CASSPRLAQASEQFF. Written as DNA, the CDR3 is TGCGCCAGCAGCCCTCGACTAGCCCAAGCTAGCGAGCAGTTCTTC. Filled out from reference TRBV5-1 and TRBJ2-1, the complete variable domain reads KAGVTQTPRYLIKTRGQQVTLSCSPISGHRSVSWYQQTPGQGLQFLFEYFSETQRNKGNFPGRFSGRQFSNSRSEMNVSTLELGDSALYLCASSPRLAQASEQFFGPGTRLTVL.

The CDR3, as DNA: TGTGCCAGCAGTTTGGTGACAGGGGGCTTGGAGACCCAGTACTTC. This gives the protein CASSLVTGGLETQYF. This chain connects TRBV28 to TRBJ2-5; 10 positions match TRBD1. CDR3 length: 15 amino acids. J was trimmed by 5 bases and V by 3 bases; bases with no gene match: 6. CDR1 and CDR2 from the germline V gene are MDHEN and SYDVKM.

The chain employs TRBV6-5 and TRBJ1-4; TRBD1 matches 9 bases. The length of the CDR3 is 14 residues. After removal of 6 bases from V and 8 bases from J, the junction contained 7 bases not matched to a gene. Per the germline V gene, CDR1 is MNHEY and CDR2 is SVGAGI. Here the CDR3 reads CASSPGQGWEKLFF. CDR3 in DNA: TGTGCCAGCAGCCCCGGACAGGGGTGGGAAAAACTGTTTTTT.

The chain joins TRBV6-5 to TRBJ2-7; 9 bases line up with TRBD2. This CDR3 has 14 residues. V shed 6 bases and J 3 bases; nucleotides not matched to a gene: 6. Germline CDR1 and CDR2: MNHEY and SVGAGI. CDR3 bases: TGTGCCAGCAGGTCTGGCGGGGGGGGCTACGAGCAGTACTTC. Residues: CASRSGGGGYEQYF.

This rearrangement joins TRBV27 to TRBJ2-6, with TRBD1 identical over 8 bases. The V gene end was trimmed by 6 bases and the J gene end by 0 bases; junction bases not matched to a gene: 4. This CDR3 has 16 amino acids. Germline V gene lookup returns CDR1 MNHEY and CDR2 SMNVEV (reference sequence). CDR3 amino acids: CASSRDRSSGANVLTF. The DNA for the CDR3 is TGTGCCAGCAGCCGGGACAGGAGCTCTGGGGCCAACGTCCTGACTTTC.

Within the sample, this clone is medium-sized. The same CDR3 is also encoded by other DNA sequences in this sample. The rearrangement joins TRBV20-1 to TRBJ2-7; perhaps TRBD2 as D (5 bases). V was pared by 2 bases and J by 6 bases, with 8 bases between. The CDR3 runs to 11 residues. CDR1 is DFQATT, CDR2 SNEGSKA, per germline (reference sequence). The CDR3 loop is CSARSGFEQYF. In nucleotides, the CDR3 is TGCAGTGCTAGATCGGGGTTCGAGCAGTACTTC.

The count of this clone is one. The CDR3 DNA is TGTGCCAGCAGCCTGGGACAGGAGAACACTGAAGCTTTCTTT. This translates into CASSLGQENTEAFF. The genes are TRBV7-3 and TRBJ1-1; 8 bases match TRBD1. The CDR3 has 14 amino acids. Per the germline V gene, CDR1 is SGHTA and CDR2 is FQGTGA. V lost 5 bases, J lost 1 base, and 3 bases stayed unmatched.

As DNA, the CDR3 is TGTGCCAGCAGTTTTCCCGGAGGGGCCAAAGAGACCCAGTACTTC. Its protein product is CASSFPGGAKETQYF. The rearrangement joins TRBV28 to TRBJ2-5; weak D call: TRBD2 (6 bases). The CDR3 spans 15 residues. Trimming took off 3 bases at V and 3 bases at J, with 14 bases between the two ends. CDR1 and CDR2 (germline): MDHEN, SYDVKM.

The CDR3 loop reads CASSVLGTGDEQYF. The CDR3 coding sequence is TGTGCCAGCAGTGTTCTAGGAACAGGGGACGAGCAGTACTTC. This chain links TRBV2 with TRBJ2-7; 7 bases map to TRBD1. Germline V gives CDR1 SNHLY, CDR2 FYNNEI. The V gene end was trimmed by 4 bases and the J gene end by 5 bases; junction bases not matched to a gene: 8. The CDR3 consists of 14 residues.

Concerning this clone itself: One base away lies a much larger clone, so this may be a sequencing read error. CDR3 amino acids: CASSQGQGNYGYTF. CDR3 in DNA: TGTGCCAGCAGCCAGGGACAGGGGAACTATGGCTACACCTTC. V usage is TRBV5-4 and J usage is TRBJ1-2; TRBD1 matches at 10 bases. The CDR3 totals 14 residues. The J segment lost 2 bases and the V segment lost 4 bases, leaving 2 bases of the junction unmatched. Germline V gene sequence: CDR1 SGHNT, CDR2 YYREEE (reference sequence).

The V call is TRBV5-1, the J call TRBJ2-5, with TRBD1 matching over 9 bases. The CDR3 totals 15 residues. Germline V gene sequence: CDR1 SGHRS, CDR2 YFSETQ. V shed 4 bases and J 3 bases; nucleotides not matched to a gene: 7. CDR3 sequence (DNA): TGCGCCAGCAGCGAACCCGGGACAGGGAAAGAGACCCAGTACTTC. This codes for CASSEPGTGKETQYF.

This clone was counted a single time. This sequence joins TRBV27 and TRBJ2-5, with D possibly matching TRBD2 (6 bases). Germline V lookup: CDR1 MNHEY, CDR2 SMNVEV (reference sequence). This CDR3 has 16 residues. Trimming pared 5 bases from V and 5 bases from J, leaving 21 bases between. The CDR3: CASSVIGTSWGETQYF. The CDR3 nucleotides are TGTGCCAGCAGTGTAATCGGGACTTCCTGGGGGGAGACCCAGTACTTC.

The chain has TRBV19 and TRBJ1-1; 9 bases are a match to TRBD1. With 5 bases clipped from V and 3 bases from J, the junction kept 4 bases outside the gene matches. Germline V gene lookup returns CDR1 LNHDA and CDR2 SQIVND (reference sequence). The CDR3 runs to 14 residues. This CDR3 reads CASSAGTGYTEAFF. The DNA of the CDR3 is TGTGCCAGTAGTGCCGGGACAGGGTACACTGAAGCTTTCTTT.